These 13 T cell receptor beta chains were all obtained from the same sample, sequenced in a study of graft-versus-host responses after intestinal transplantation. Profiling relied on immunoSEQ multiplex PCR, and the TCRdb table lists in-frame clones only, not all of them. Among around 7,800 clones listed, less than 98% were seen once. Material: PBMCs, obtained 23 days after intestinal transplant. Receptor source: a human patient who received an intestinal transplant, so some T cells may come from the graft donor.

This chain joins TRBV7-9 and TRBJ2-1, with a weak D call TRBD1 (6 bases). The CDR3 totals 14 residues. Germline values: CDR1 SEHNR, CDR2 FQNEAQ (reference sequence). The V gene lost 0 bases and the J gene lost 8 bases, with 11 bases spanning the gap. CDR3 nucleotide sequence: TGTGCCAGCAGCTTAGCGGCAGGGGTGGATGAGCAGTTCTTC. Its protein is CASSLAAGVDEQFF.

This rearrangement joins TRBV6-1 to TRBJ1-1, with D possibly matching TRBD1 (6 bases). The CDR3 totals 15 residues. Trimming pared 0 bases from V and 1 base from J, leaving 9 bases between. Per germline, CDR1 MNHNS and CDR2 SASEGT. The CDR3 DNA reads TGTGCCAGCAGTGAAGCGCGCAGGGGGAACACTGAAGCTTTCTTT. Translated: CASSEARRGNTEAFF.

This chain uses TRBV29-1 with TRBJ1-1; D is undetermined. Germline assignment: CDR1 SQVTM and CDR2 ANQGSEA. The CDR3 runs 10 residues. Trimming pared 4 bases from V and 3 bases from J, leaving 3 bases between. CDR3 amino acids: CSVGDTEAFF. In nucleotides, the CDR3 is TGCAGCGTTGGAGACACTGAAGCTTTCTTT.

The chain combines TRBV10-1 with TRBJ2-1; 10 nucleotides line up with TRBD2. CDR1 is WNHNN and CDR2 is SYGVQD in the germline V gene (reference sequence). The CDR3 loop spans 15 amino acids. J gave up 5 bases and V 2 bases, and 3 bases lay outside the gene matches. As DNA, the CDR3 is TGCGCCAGCAGTGAGGGTAGCGGGAGGAACAATGAGCAGTTCTTC. Protein product: CASSEGSGRNNEQFF.

The chain combines TRBV19 with TRBJ2-5, with D uncertain. The germline V gene encodes CDR1 LNHDA and CDR2 SQIVND (reference sequence). The CDR3 extends over 11 amino acids. Trimming shortened V by 7 bases and J by 7 bases, and 10 bases separated the two germline ends. The CDR3 region has the DNA TGTGCCAGTAAAGGTGACGGGACCCAGTACTTC. Amino acids: CASKGDGTQYF.

This clone appeared once. The V and J genes are TRBV7-9 and TRBJ2-2; unclear D gene. Trimming left V 4 bases short and J 1 base short, with 13 bases between. The CDR3 spans 16 residues. Looked up from germline, CDR1 is SEHNR and CDR2 is FQNEAQ (reference sequence). CDR3 loop: CASSSPSPGNTGELFF. DNA of the CDR3: TGTGCCAGCAGCTCTCCCTCACCCGGGAACACCGGGGAGCTGTTTTTT.

The V gene is TRBV2, the J gene TRBJ2-2; D is unresolved. The ends were cut back, 6 bases at V and 7 bases at J, with 9 bases in the middle. The germline V gene encodes CDR1 SNHLY and CDR2 FYNNEI. CDR3 length: 12 residues. CDR3 DNA sequence: TGTGCCAGCAGAGGGTTAGGCGGGGAGCTGTTTTTT. Amino acids: CASRGLGGELFF.

This sequence joins TRBV10-2 and TRBJ2-7, with 11 positions matching TRBD1. After removal of 3 bases from V and 5 bases from J, the junction contained 3 bases not matched to a gene. The CDR3 has 14 amino acids. Germline-derived CDR1 and CDR2 are WSHSY and SAAADI. This CDR3 is CASSDRTGGDEQYF. In DNA form, the CDR3 reads TGCGCCAGCAGTGATAGGACAGGGGGCGACGAGCAGTACTTC.

The J gene is TRBJ1-1, the V gene TRBV10-1, with D perhaps matching TRBD1 (5 bases). Germline lookup yields CDR1 WNHNN and CDR2 SYGVQD (reference sequence). The length of the CDR3 is 16 residues. V was pared by 0 bases and J by 5 bases, with 16 bases between. The CDR3 here is CASSESRQGGRTEAFF. For the CDR3, the DNA is TGCGCCAGCAGTGAGTCGAGGCAGGGCGGGAGGACTGAAGCTTTCTTT.

The chain carries TRBV9 and TRBJ1-1; TRBD1 matches at 7 bases. CDR3 length: 15 amino acids. Looked up from germline, CDR1 is SGDLS and CDR2 is YYNGEE. Losses at the gene ends were 4 bases for V and 3 bases for J; bases not matched to a gene: 9. CDR3 nucleotide sequence: TGTGCCAGCAGCCCAGGGGGGACCTGGGACACTGAAGCTTTCTTT. It encodes CASSPGGTWDTEAFF.

The chain links TRBV11-1 to TRBJ2-7, with a tentative D call TRBD1 (6 bases). This CDR3 contains 15 residues. Trimming removed 0 bases at V and 5 bases at J, with 14 bases between. CDR1 is SGHAT, CDR2 FQDESV, per germline (reference sequence). The CDR3 reads CASSLAYRVQDEQYF. CDR3 DNA sequence: TGTGCCAGCAGCTTAGCCTACAGGGTCCAGGACGAGCAGTACTTC. Complete variable domain (other parts from reference TRBV11-1 and TRBJ2-7): EAEVAQSPRYKITEKSQAVAFWCDPISGHATLYWYRQILGQGPELLVQFQDESVVDDSQLPKDRFSAERLKGVDSTLKIQPAELGDSAMYLCASSLAYRVQDEQYFGPGTRLTVT.

This clone has only a few counts. The chain recombines TRBV20-1 with TRBJ2-7; D uncertain. The CDR3 covers 10 residues. CDR1 and CDR2 (germline): DFQATT, SNEGSKA (reference sequence). Trimming left V 5 bases short and J 7 bases short, with 9 bases between. CDR3 sequence: CSAGYMEQYF. The CDR3, as DNA: TGCAGTGCTGGGTACATGGAGCAGTACTTC.

This chain uses TRBV6-6 with TRBJ2-7; TRBD2 matches 9 bases. Per germline, CDR1 MNHNY and CDR2 SVGAGI (reference sequence). The CDR3 runs to 13 residues. The J segment lost 6 bases and the V segment lost 6 bases, leaving 6 bases of the junction unmatched. CDR3: CASRREGLGEQYF. For the CDR3, the DNA is TGTGCCAGCAGGCGGGAGGGCCTCGGCGAGCAGTACTTC.